This T cell receptor beta chain originates from a study of T cell responses to AZD1222 COVID-19 vaccine. Study conclusions and caveats: Among spike-specific TCRs, nearly half reportedly target unmutated variant regions.

In regard to this clone: The antigen is not known.

Repertoires were generated with immunoSEQ multiplex PCR, while TCRdb's copy carries only in-frame clones and drops some. Among around 100,000 clones listed, approximately 88% were seen once. The CDR3 is 15 residues long. CDR1 is SEHNR, CDR2 FQNEAQ, per germline (reference sequence). The germline V and J ends were trimmed by 5 bases and 9 bases, with 17 bases remaining between them. Sequenced material: peripheral blood, taken on day 0 of AZD1222 vaccination. The TCR sequence derives from an adult in good health. The chain couples TRBV7-9 to TRBJ1-6; TRBD1 might be the D (6 bases). The CDR3 reads CASSIRPRGVSPLHF. In DNA, the CDR3 is TGTGCCAGCAGCATACGCCCCAGGGGCGTTTCACCCCTCCACTTT.